This passage covers 13 T cell receptor beta chains from one sample sequenced in a study of T cells after posttransplantation cyclophosphamide. Generated by immunoSEQ multiplex PCR, the TCRdb table keeps only in-frame clones and is missing some. The sample includes some 49,000 clones, roughly 92% seen only once; the top ten take less than 3.5%. The sequenced sample was PBMCs. The source of these receptors is a woman aged 50 to 60 in good health and a related stem cell transplant donor.

V gene TRBV19 combines with J gene TRBJ2-1, with D possibly matching TRBD1 (5 bases). This CDR3 is 13 amino acids long. The germline V and J ends were trimmed by 6 bases and 1 base, with 7 bases remaining between them. Germline V gene sequence: CDR1 LNHDA, CDR2 SQIVND (reference sequence). As DNA, the CDR3 is TGTGCCAGTAGAGGGGAATCCTACAATGAGCAGTTCTTC. Amino acids: CASRGESYNEQFF.

V is TRBV6-1 and J is TRBJ2-7; 7 nucleotides match TRBD1. Per the germline V gene, CDR1 is MNHNS and CDR2 is SASEGT. Losses at the gene ends were 1 base for V and 5 bases for J; bases not matched to a gene: 8. CDR3 length equals 15 residues. The CDR3 region is CASSEGAGQADEQYF. In DNA form, the CDR3 reads TGTGCCAGCAGTGAAGGGGCAGGACAGGCGGACGAGCAGTACTTC.

This chain links TRBV7-3 with TRBJ2-2; TRBD1 aligns across 9 bases. The ends lost 6 bases at V and 1 base at J; junction bases unmatched: 3. The germline V gene encodes CDR1 SGHTA and CDR2 FQGTGA. CDR3 size: 15 residues. The CDR3 DNA follows: TGTGCCAGCAGAATGGGACAGGGGAACACCGGGGAGCTGTTTTTT. This encodes CASRMGQGNTGELFF. The full variable domain, rest sourced from reference TRBV7-3 and TRBJ2-2, is GAGVSQTPSNKVTEKGKYVELRCDPISGHTALYWYRQSLGQGPEFLIYFQGTGAADDSGLPNDRFFAVRPEGSVSTLKIQRTERGDSAVYLCASRMGQGNTGELFFGEGSRLTVL.

This chain links TRBV6-1 with TRBJ1-1; 9 bases agree with TRBD1. V lost 6 bases, J lost 4 bases, and 6 bases stayed unmatched. The CDR3 contains 14 residues. From germline, CDR1 is MNHNS and CDR2 SASEGT. The DNA for the CDR3 is TGTGCCAGCAGCAGGGACAGGGCGAGCACTGAAGCTTTCTTT. Its translation: CASSRDRASTEAFF.

This sequence joins TRBV14 and TRBJ2-5; possible D gene TRBD2, 5 bases. The germline V gene encodes CDR1 SGHDN and CDR2 FVKESK. This CDR3 region has 16 residues. The V end was cut by 1 base, the J end by 4 bases, with 16 bases between. The CDR3 is CASSQGAISGGETQYF. CDR3 coding DNA: TGTGCCAGCAGCCAAGGGGCTATTTCTGGAGGAGAGACCCAGTACTTC.

The count of this clone is one. The chain recombines TRBV21-1 with TRBJ2-7; the table's TRBD1 call for D was not verified on the DNA. TRBV21-1 is noted as a pseudogene. The CDR3 is made up of 14 amino acids. CDR3 coding DNA: TGTGCCAGCAGCAACCCGGGACAGCCCTACGAGCAGTACTTC. Its translation is CASSNPGQPYEQYF.

The genes are TRBV7-3 and TRBJ2-1; D is perhaps TRBD1 (6 bases). The CDR3 length is 14 residues. Germline V gene lookup returns CDR1 SGHTA and CDR2 FQGTGA. Deletions cut 1 base from V and 8 bases from J, with 12 bases between. CDR3 bases: TGTGCCAGCAGCTTAATCCCAGGGGTCTATGAGCAGTTCTTC. Its translation is CASSLIPGVYEQFF.

The chain recombines TRBV27 with TRBJ2-3; 8 nucleotides line up with TRBD2. Trimming cost V 3 bases and J 6 bases; bases outside gene matches: 5. Germline V gene lookup returns CDR1 MNHEY and CDR2 SMNVEV (reference sequence). The CDR3 covers 14 residues. The DNA for the CDR3 is TGTGCCAGCAGTTTCATAGCTAGCGGGGATACGCAGTATTTT. Protein product: CASSFIASGDTQYF.

The V and J genes are TRBV19 and TRBJ1-2, with 7 bases matching TRBD1. Trimming at V came to 5 bases and at J to 3 bases, leaving 3 bases not matched to a gene. The CDR3 is 13 residues long. Germline CDR1 and CDR2: LNHDA and SQIVND (reference sequence). The CDR3 DNA sequence: TGTGCCAGTAGTTTTGGACAGGACTATGGCTACACCTTC. Translated: CASSFGQDYGYTF.

The rearrangement joins TRBV19 to TRBJ1-2; possibly TRBD1 for D (5 bases). Trimming cost V 7 bases and J 0 bases, with 15 bases left between them. The germline CDR1 and CDR2 sequences are LNHDA and SQIVND (reference sequence). CDR3 size: 15 residues. CDR3 in amino acids: CASIPQGQANYGYTF. CDR3 sequence (DNA): TGTGCCAGTATTCCTCAGGGCCAAGCTAACTATGGCTACACCTTC.

This sequence joins TRBV29-1 and TRBJ2-5; D is uncertain. Trimming pared 0 bases from V and 5 bases from J, leaving 4 bases between. The length of the CDR3 is 11 residues. Germline CDR1 SQVTM, CDR2 ANQGSEA. In DNA form, the CDR3 reads TGCAGCGTTGAAGACCCGGAGACCCAGTACTTC. Its protein product is CSVEDPETQYF.

This chain uses TRBV9 with TRBJ2-2; 8 bases match TRBD1. J was trimmed by 5 bases and V by 4 bases; bases with no gene match: 7. This CDR3 has 15 residues. Germline V gene data show CDR1 as SGDLS and CDR2 as YYNGEE. The DNA for the CDR3 is TGTGCCAGCAGCCCCCGACAGGGGTCTACCGGGGAGCTGTTTTTT. As protein: CASSPRQGSTGELFF.

The V and J genes are TRBV2 and TRBJ1-1; D is possibly TRBD1 (5 bases). The CDR3 runs 13 residues. The germline V gene encodes CDR1 SNHLY and CDR2 FYNNEI. The V end was cut by 9 bases, the J end by 4 bases, with 15 bases between. CDR3 region: CARSRGVSTEAFF. The CDR3 DNA sequence: TGTGCCAGGAGCCGGGGGGTAAGCACTGAAGCTTTCTTT.